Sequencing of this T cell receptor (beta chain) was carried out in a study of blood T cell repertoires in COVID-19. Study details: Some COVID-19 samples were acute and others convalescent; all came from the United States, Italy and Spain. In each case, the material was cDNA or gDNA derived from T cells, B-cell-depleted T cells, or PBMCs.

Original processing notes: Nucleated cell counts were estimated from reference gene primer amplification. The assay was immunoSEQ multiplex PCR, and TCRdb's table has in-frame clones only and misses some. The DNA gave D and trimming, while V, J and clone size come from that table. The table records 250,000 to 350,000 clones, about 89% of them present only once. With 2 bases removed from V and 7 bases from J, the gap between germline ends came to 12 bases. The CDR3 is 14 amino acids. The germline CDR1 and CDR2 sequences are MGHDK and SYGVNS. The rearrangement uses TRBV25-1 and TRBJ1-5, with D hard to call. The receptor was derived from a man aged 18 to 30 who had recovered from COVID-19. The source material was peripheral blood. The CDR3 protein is CASSEGSGGQPQHF. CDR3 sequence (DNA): TGTGCCAGCAGTGAAGGGAGTGGAGGCCAGCCCCAGCATTTT.